This is a list of T cell receptor beta chains from one sample in a study of T cells expressing NK-cell markers. Reanalyzing the 5' RACE reads, TCRdb keeps one entry per CDR3 protein, without DNA. Recorded here are 160,000 or so distinct CDR3 sequences; the top ten clones represent approximately 18%. The sample comprised blood T cells: a sorted CD56 or NKG2C T cell subset, CD4+ or CD8+ T cells, or bulk PBMC T cells (not recorded which). These receptors came from a woman between 18 and 70 years old in good health. CDR3s include the opening cysteine and the closing phenylalanine or tryptophan.

V,J,CDR3
TRBV4-1,TRBJ2-7,CASSTSRDLGFYEQYF
TRBV5-1,TRBJ2-5,CASSLEGGETQYF
TRBV7-9,TRBJ2-3,CASSTRAPAGSTDTQYF
TRBV2,TRBJ2-7,CASSVVWNYEQYF
TRBV19,TRBJ2-3,CASRQRRFVGLAGTDTQYF
TRBV29-1,TRBJ1-1,CSVEPLPGQMNTEAFF
TRBV4-2,TRBJ1-4,CASSQGALRGDEKLFF
TRBV10-2,TRBJ2-1,CASTRGTRDLNEQFF
TRBV5-1,TRBJ2-1,CASSLDSGTVVPLF
TRBV30,TRBJ1-6,CAWKGQGRESPLHF
TRBV5-1,TRBJ2-7,CASSWAGDSTTEQYF
TRBV24-1,TRBJ2-7,CATSGDGLGEQYF
TRBV7-2,TRBJ2-2,CASSASLNTGELFF
TRBV5-1,TRBJ1-1,CASSLGLQTEAFF
TRBV20-1,TRBJ1-2,CSALWGVVGYTF
TRBV12-3/TRBV12-4,TRBJ2-2,CASSFGWGQPNANTGELFF
TRBV5-1,TRBJ2-6,CASSFQGNGANVLTF
TRBV2,TRBJ2-7,CASRPLGSPSSSYEQYF
TRBV4-1,TRBJ1-1,CASSHMRTVLRDEKNTEAFF
TRBV20-1,TRBJ1-5,CSALTGDQPQHF
TRBV5-1,TRBJ1-2,CASSLDSPYGYTF
TRBV3-1,TRBJ2-5,CASSHGTSPSQETQYF
TRBV4-1,TRBJ2-3,CASTGKGTQYF
TRBV11-2,TRBJ2-1,CASSLEGSAGPSGGLYNEQFF
TRBV6-1,TRBJ2-7,CASSGIGNYEQYF
TRBV7-6,TRBJ2-1,CASSQEQGNEQFF
TRBV2,TRBJ2-2,CASSGGSVMNTGELFF
TRBV7-3,TRBJ1-6,CASSLNLSGSPLHF
TRBV3-1,TRBJ2-2,CASSQKLSGRGTGELFF
TRBV6-5,TRBJ1-2,CASSYLTNYGYTF
TRBV2,TRBJ1-2,CASGETAGANYGYTF
TRBV20-1,TRBJ1-5,CSALDSNQPQHF
TRBV7-8,TRBJ2-1,CASSAPGGRDIRYNEQFF
TRBV2,TRBJ2-2,CASSEAGANTGELFF
TRBV28,TRBJ1-4,CASSERLSATNEKLFF
TRBV7-3,TRBJ2-1,CASSFQTSGAGNEQFF
TRBV2,TRBJ2-7,CATSVYGVEQYF
TRBV12-3/TRBV12-4,TRBJ2-1,CASSLGPSGEYNEQFF
TRBV12-3/TRBV12-4,TRBJ2-4,CASSLAGGLAKNIQYF
TRBV6-4,TRBJ2-7,CASTQGGGGTGPLFIPYEQYF
TRBV12-3/TRBV12-4,TRBJ1-6,CASSQGQDNSPLHF
TRBV10-3,TRBJ1-1,CAISLGGVPNTEAFF
TRBV12-3/TRBV12-4,TRBJ1-2,CASRDPGRLGYTF
TRBV21-1,TRBJ1-4,CASSRRGGRRNEKLFF
TRBV9,TRBJ2-1,CASSVQAEETGEQFF
TRBV7-9,TRBJ1-3,CASSLQQGLYTIYF
TRBV5-4,TRBJ2-7,CASSLGLAGDPGEQYF
TRBV27,TRBJ2-7,CASSLMGGRGAPSSYEQYF